This TCR beta chain appears in the sequencing data of a study of blood T cell repertoires in COVID-19. Per germline, CDR1 MNHEY and CDR2 SVGAGI. V lost 6 bases and J lost 6, with 6 bases in between. The CDR3 sequence is 11 residues long. The Seattle site enrolled patients during active infection and followed them longitudinally. As originally analysed: Estimated nucleated cell counts came from reference gene primer amplification. Assay used: immunoSEQ multiplex PCR; TCRdb lists only in-frame clones, some missing. V and J calls and clone size are as listed in that table; D and trimming were resolved from the DNA. Among about 250,000 clones listed, approximately 89% were seen once.

The sample comprised peripheral blood. J is TRBJ2-1 and V is TRBV6-5; D gene unclear. This sequence originates from a woman in her thirties with COVID-19, enrolled during active disease. The CDR3 region is CASRRGNEQFF. CDR3 in DNA: TGTGCCAGCAGGAGAGGCAATGAGCAGTTCTTC.